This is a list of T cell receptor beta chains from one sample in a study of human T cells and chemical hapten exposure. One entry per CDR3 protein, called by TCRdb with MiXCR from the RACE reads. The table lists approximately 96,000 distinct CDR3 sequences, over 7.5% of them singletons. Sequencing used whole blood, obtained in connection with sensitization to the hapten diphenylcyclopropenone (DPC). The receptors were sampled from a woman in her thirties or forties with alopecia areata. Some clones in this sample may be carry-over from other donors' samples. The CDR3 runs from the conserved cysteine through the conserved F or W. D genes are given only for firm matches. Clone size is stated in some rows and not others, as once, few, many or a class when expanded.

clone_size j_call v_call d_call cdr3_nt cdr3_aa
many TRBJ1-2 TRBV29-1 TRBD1 TGCAGCGTTGGGGACAGGGCCCATGGCTACACCTTC CSVGDRAHGYTF
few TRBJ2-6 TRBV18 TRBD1 TGTGCCAGCTCACCAAACCGACAGGGGGCTGGGGCCAACGTCCTGACTTTC CASSPNRQGAGANVLTF
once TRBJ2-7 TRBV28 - TGTGCCACTTCATCCGGGACACACTACGAGCAGTACTTC CATSSGTHYEQYF
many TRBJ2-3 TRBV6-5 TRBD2 TGTGCCAGCAGTTACTACTACTGGACTAGCGTCACAGATACGCAGTATTTT CASSYYYWTSVTDTQYF
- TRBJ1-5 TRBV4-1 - TGCGCCAGCAGCCAAGAGAGCGGCAGGGAGGACCAGCCCCAGCATTTT CASSQESGREDQPQHF
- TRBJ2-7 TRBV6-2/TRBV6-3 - TGTGCCAGCAGTTACTCGTCCCTTTACGAGCAGTACTTC CASSYSSLYEQYF
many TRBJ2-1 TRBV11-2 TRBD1 TGTGCCAGCAGCCATCCACCTGACAGGGAAGGCAATGAGCAGTTCTTC CASSHPPDREGNEQFF
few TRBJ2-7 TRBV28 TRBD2 TGTGCCAGCAGTTCCCGCAGGGAGGGAAGCGAGCAGTACTTC CASSSRREGSEQYF
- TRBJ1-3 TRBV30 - TGTGCCTGGAGAGTAACGGCTGGAAACACCATATATTTT CAWRVTAGNTIYF
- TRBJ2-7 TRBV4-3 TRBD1 TGCGCCAGCAGCCAATATGTGACAGGGGACACCTACGAGCAGTACTTC CASSQYVTGDTYEQYF
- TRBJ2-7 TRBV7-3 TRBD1 TGTGCCAGCAGCTTAACGGGCGTTGGACAGGGAGGCGAGCAGTACTTC CASSLTGVGQGGEQYF
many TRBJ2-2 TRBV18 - TGTGCCAGCTCACCAGAGAGAATCCTGGGCGGCACCGGGGAGCTGTTTTTT CASSPERILGGTGELFF
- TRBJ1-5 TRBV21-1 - TGTGCCAGCACCCAAAACTACCAGCCCCAGCATTTT CASTQNYQPQHF
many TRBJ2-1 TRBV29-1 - TGCAGAGTTGAAATCTACAATGAGCAGTTCTTC CRVEIYNEQFF
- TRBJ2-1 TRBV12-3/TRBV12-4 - TGTGCCAGCAGTTTACAAGCGGCTTCCTACAATGAGCAGTTCTTC CASSLQAASYNEQFF
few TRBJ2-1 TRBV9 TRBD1 TGTGCCAGCAGCACGACAGGGGCGGGTGAGCAGTTCTTC CASSTTGAGEQFF
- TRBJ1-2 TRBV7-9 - TGTGCCAGCAGCTCGACAGGTTCCTATCCAGCTAACTATGGCTACACCTTC CASSSTGSYPANYGYTF
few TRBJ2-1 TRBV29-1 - TGCAGCGTTGAAGGTTTCCTGACTAGACCCTCCTACAATGAGCAGTTCTTC CSVEGFLTRPSYNEQFF
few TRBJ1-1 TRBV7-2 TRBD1 TGTGCCAGCAGCACGCCACAGGGGGCGCGCACTGAAGCTTTCTTT CASSTPQGARTEAFF
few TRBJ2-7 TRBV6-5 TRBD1 TGTGCCAGCAGGCCTGACAGGGTCTCCTACGAGCAGTACTTC CASRPDRVSYEQYF
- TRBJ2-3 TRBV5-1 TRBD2 TGCGTCAGCAGCCGGACTAGTGCAGATACGCAGTATTTT CVSSRTSADTQYF
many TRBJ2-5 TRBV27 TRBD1 TGTGCCAGCAGTTTCTACAGGGGGCTGGGGACCCAGTACTTC CASSFYRGLGTQYF
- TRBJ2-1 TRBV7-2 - TGTGCCAGCAGCCCACAGCATTCGAGGGAGCAGTTCTTC CASSPQHSREQFF
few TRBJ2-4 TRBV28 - TGTGCCAGCAGGTCCCCGGGGGTAGCCAAAAACATTCAGTACTTC CASRSPGVAKNIQYF
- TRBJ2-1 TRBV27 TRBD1 TGTGCCAGCAGATCCCCCGGGACAGGGGACAATGAGCAGTTCTTC CASRSPGTGDNEQFF
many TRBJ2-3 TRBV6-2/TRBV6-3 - TGTGCCAGCAGCTATCCGGATACGCAGTATTTT CASSYPDTQYF